This T cell receptor beta chain was sequenced for a study of blood T cell repertoires in COVID-19 (dated by TCRdb to 2019 to 2021). Regarding the research as a whole: The collaborator samples originated in the United States, Italy and Spain and spanned the acute and convalescent phases of COVID-19. A freely available public database, intended as a resource for researchers studying the immune response to SARS-CoV-2, is where the repertoires were released. Sample metadata almost always included a de-identified subject ID, COVID-19 status, age in years and sex. Samples came from the ongoing ImmuneRACE study (first 160 participants) plus 1,254 subjects from 6 global collaborators. Subjects who had been exposed to COVID-19, were actively infected with it, or had recovered from it provided the deeply sampled blood TCRbeta repertoires that made up the dataset. HLA class I and class II types, where available, came from metadata supplied by the sample provider rather than from assay-based typing. The prospective study material was composed of cDNA or gDNA derived from T cells, B-cell-depleted T cells, or PBMCs.

The CDR1 and CDR2 encoded by the germline V gene are SGHDT and YYEEEE. Inclusive of the bounding cysteine and phenylalanine, the CDR3 is 15 residues long. The sequence is cut down to CDR3 DNA, 45 bases in frame from base 1. V drops 7 bases and J drops 0 bases, leaving 17 bases in between. Worth noting for this clone: Its recognized antigen is unknown. Base qualities were left out, and no much larger clone turns up one base away.

TCRbeta CDR3 regions were amplified from genomic DNA using the immunoSEQ Assay, a bias-controlled multiplex PCR. Processing in the source paper ran as follows. The number of nucleated cells in each sample was estimated from the amplification of reference gene primers within the assay. Sequence reads were collapsed and filtered to measure the absolute abundance of every unique TCRbeta CDR3 rearrangement. For each sample, productive Simpson clonality was calculated as the square root of Simpson's diversity index over productive rearrangements. TCRdb obtained this table from immuneACCESS and retained in-frame rearrangements with V and J assigned. These tables miss some clones; where compared with another copy, unresolved V genes account for less than half of the shortfall, and the remainder is unexplained. V, J and clone size are those of that table, while D and trimming were read from the DNA. In this sample the table shows over 200,000 clones, about four fifths of which occur a single time. Approximately 1.8% of the sample is in the top ten clones.

General conclusions and limits of the study: Clinical and demographic metadata were provided uncurated, with the amount varying by source and participant.

In the prospective study, participants were roughly 18 to 100 years old, resided in about two dozen geographic areas of the United States, and were enrolled through a virtual design. To assign participants to cohorts, the prospective study relied on clinical history that participants themselves reported in a screening survey and a study questionnaire. ImmuneRACE Cohort 3 recovered participants were defined by two consecutive negative NP/OP PCR tests, healthcare professional clearance, or symptom resolution. Each participant in the prospective study had whole blood, serum and a nasopharyngeal or oropharyngeal swab collected by mobile phlebotomists. Over an approximately two-month period, participants in the prospective study had the option of providing additional blood draws and questionnaires. Blood samples from the prospective study were shipped frozen or at room temperature prior to DNA extraction.

The chain employs TRBV5-6 and TRBJ2-7, with a tentative D gene TRBD1 over 6 matching bases. The clonotype was recovered from a man aged 55 to 70 who had recovered from COVID-19. The specimen sequenced was PBMCs or T cells enriched from blood (not recorded which). The base sequence is TGTGCCAGCGGACGGCAGGGGACCCCCTCCTACGAGCAGTACTTC. Its amino acids are CASGRQGTPSYEQYF.